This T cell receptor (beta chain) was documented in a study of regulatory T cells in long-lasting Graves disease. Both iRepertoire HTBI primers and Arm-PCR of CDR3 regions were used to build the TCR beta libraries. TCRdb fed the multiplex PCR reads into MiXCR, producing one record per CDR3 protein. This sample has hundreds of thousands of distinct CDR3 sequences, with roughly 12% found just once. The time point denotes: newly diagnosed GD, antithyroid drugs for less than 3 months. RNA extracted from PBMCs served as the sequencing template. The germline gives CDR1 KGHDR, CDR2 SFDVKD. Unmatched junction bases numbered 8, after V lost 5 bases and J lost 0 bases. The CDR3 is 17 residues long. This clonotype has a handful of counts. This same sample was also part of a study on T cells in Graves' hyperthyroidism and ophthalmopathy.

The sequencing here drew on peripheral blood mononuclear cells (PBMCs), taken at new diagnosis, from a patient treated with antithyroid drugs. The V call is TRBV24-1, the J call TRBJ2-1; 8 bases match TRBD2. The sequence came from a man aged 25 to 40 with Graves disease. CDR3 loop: CATSGTTSGLSYNEQFF. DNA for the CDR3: TGTGCCACCAGTGGGACTACTAGCGGTCTCTCCTACAATGAGCAGTTCTTC.